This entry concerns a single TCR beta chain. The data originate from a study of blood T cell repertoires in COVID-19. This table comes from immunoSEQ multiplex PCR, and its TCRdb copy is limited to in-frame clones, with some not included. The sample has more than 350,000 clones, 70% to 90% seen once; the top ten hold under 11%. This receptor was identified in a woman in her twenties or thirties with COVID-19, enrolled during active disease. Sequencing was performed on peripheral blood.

CDR3 coding DNA: TGTGCCAGTAGTGAGGGCCAGGGGTATGGCTACACCTTC. Amino acid sequence: CASSEGQGYGYTF. The chain recombines TRBV19 with TRBJ1-2; maybe TRBD1 (6 bases). The length of the CDR3 is 13 residues. V lost 5 bases to trimming and J lost 5 bases, with 12 bases between them. Germline V gives CDR1 LNHDA, CDR2 SQIVND (reference sequence).